What follows are 13 T cell receptor beta chains derived from one specimen sequenced in a study of neurological immune-mediated disorders. TCRdb reanalysed the 5' RACE reads using MiXCR and keeps one entry per CDR3 protein. The profile covers about 69,000 distinct CDR3 sequences, with roughly 3.6% appearing a single time and 1% to 1.5% taken by the ten largest. The sequencing input was PBMCs. The receptors were sampled from a man younger than 45 with multiple sclerosis.

This clonotype was seen ten or more times. J is TRBJ1-2 and V is TRBV25-1; a weak D match, TRBD1 (6 bases). The germline gives CDR1 MGHDK, CDR2 SYGVNS. The CDR3 covers 16 residues. Trimming took off 2 bases at V and 0 bases at J, with 13 bases between the two ends. CDR3 DNA sequence: TGTGCCAGCAGTGAAGGTGGACAGACAGCTAACTATGGCTACACCTTC. Translation gives CASSEGGQTANYGYTF.

This clonotype was counted at least ten times. The rearrangement uses TRBV20-1 and TRBJ2-7; 7 nucleotides line up with TRBD1. CDR1 and CDR2 from the germline V gene are DFQATT and SNEGSKA (reference sequence). After removal of 5 bases from V and 3 bases from J, the junction contained 4 bases not matched to a gene. The CDR3 consists of 12 residues. This CDR3 reads CSARDSLYEQYF. The CDR3, as DNA: TGCAGTGCTCGGGACAGCCTCTACGAGCAGTACTTC.

This clonotype was recorded at least ten times. This chain connects TRBV3-2 to TRBJ2-1. TRBV3-2 is annotated as a pseudogene. This CDR3 contains 12 residues. This CDR3 is CASSQGTAEQFF. CDR3 bases: TGTGCCAGCAGCCAAGGGACCGCTGAGCAGTTCTTC.

This clonotype has at least ten counts. V is TRBV4-1 and J is TRBJ2-3; tentatively, D is TRBD2 (7 bases). Germline lookup yields CDR1 MGHRA and CDR2 YSYEKL. V gave up 2 bases and J gave up 7 bases, with 22 bases separating them. This CDR3 contains 17 residues. CDR3 nucleotide sequence: TGCGCCAGCAGCCAACTGGCCGGGGGCAAGGGACTAAATACGCAGTATTTT. Protein sequence: CASSQLAGGKGLNTQYF.

This clonotype has ten or more counts. The chain combines TRBV12-3 or TRBV12-4 with TRBJ1-1; D unclear. There are 14 residues in the CDR3. V lost 5 bases to trimming and J lost 0 bases, with 10 bases between them. The CDR3 DNA reads as TGTGCCAGCAGTCCCACAGAATTGAACACTGAAGCTTTCTTT. Its translation: CASSPTELNTEAFF.

The rearrangement uses TRBV10-3 and TRBJ2-7; D unclear. Trimming removed 3 bases at V and 6 bases at J, with 15 bases between. Germline values: CDR1 ENHRY, CDR2 SYGVKD. The CDR3 length is 14 residues. CDR3 sequence reads: CAISEIGKNGEQYF. Written as DNA, the CDR3 is TGTGCCATCAGTGAAATAGGAAAGAACGGCGAGCAGTACTTC.

Only a few counts were recorded for this clonotype. The rearrangement uses TRBV20-1 and TRBJ2-7; weak D call: TRBD1 (6 bases). Germline CDR1 reads DFQATT; CDR2 reads SNEGSKA (reference sequence). This CDR3 comprises 14 residues. V was shortened by 3 bases and J by 1 base, with 13 bases between the two germline ends. CDR3 bases: TGCAGTGCTAGCGGCAGGGGAATATCCTACGAGCAGTACTTC. Its protein product is CSASGRGISYEQYF.

Of note for this clonotype: Possible read error: a much larger clone is one base away. The V call is TRBV20-1, the J call TRBJ1-5; the D is unclear. Germline CDR1 DFQATT, CDR2 SNEGSKA (reference sequence). This CDR3 has 13 amino acids. In nucleotides, the CDR3 is TGCAGTGCCAAAAGAGTCGGTAATCAGCCCCAGAATTTT. As protein: CSAKRVGNQPQNF.

This clonotype occurred many times. The CDR3 coding sequence is TGTGCCAGCTCACCGGAAGGGCAAACTGAAGCTTTCTTT. Protein sequence: CASSPEGQTEAFF. V is TRBV18 and J is TRBJ1-1; D not certain. Germline V CDR1 and CDR2: KGHSH, LQKENI. The V end lost 3 bases, the J end lost 5 bases, and 10 bases lay between the germline ends. The length of the CDR3 is 13 residues.

This clonotype showed up many times. The chain joins TRBV14 to TRBJ2-3; TRBD2 aligns across 12 bases. Germline CDR1 SGHDN, CDR2 FVKESK. The CDR3 totals 16 residues. Losses at the gene ends were 1 base for V and 2 bases for J; bases not matched to a gene: 1. CDR3 amino acids: CASSQASGGATDTQYF. The CDR3, as DNA: TGTGCCAGCAGCCAAGCTAGCGGGGGGGCCACAGATACGCAGTATTTT.

Many counts were recorded for this clonotype. The rearrangement joins TRBV12-3 or TRBV12-4 to TRBJ1-5, with D perhaps matching TRBD1 (5 bases). This CDR3 has 14 residues. The V end was cut by 3 bases, the J end by 7 bases, with 13 bases between. The CDR3 loop reads CASSFSGPRQPQHF. CDR3 in DNA: TGTGCCAGCAGTTTTTCAGGGCCCCGGCAGCCCCAGCATTTT.

There are many counts of this clonotype. The chain joins TRBV5-1 to TRBJ1-2, with 9 bases aligning to TRBD1. The V gene end was trimmed by 0 bases and the J gene end by 6 bases; junction bases not matched to a gene: 0. The CDR3 runs to 13 residues. Germline CDR1 SGHRS, CDR2 YFSETQ. CDR3 loop: CASSLGTGDGYTF. Written as DNA, the CDR3 is TGCGCCAGCAGCTTGGGGACAGGGGATGGCTACACCTTC.

This clonotype was counted ten times or more. The chain joins TRBV2 to TRBJ2-2, with 7 bases identical to TRBD2. The ends lost 6 bases at V and 3 bases at J; junction bases unmatched: 1. This CDR3 contains 13 residues. From germline, CDR1 is SNHLY and CDR2 FYNNEI. The CDR3 sequence: CASRGLHTGELFF. For the CDR3, the DNA is TGTGCCAGCAGGGGACTACACACCGGGGAGCTGTTTTTT.